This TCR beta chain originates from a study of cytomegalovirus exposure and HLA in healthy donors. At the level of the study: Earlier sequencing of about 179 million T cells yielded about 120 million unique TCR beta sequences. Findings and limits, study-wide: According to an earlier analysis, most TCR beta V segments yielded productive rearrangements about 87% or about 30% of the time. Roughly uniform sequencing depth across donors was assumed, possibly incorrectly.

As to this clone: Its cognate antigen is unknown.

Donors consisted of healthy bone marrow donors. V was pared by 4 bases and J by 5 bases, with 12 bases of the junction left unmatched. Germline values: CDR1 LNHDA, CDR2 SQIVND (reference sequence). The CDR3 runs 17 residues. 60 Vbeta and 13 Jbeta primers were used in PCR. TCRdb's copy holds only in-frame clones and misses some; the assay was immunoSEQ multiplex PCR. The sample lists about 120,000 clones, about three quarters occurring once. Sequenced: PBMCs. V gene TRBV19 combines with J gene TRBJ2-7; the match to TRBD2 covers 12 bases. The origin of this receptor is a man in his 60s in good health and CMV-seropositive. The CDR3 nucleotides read TGTGCCAGTAGTACCCGGACTAGCGGGGCAGGAACTGACGAGCAGTACTTC. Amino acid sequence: CASSTRTSGAGTDEQYF.